A selection of T cell receptor beta chains follows, all from one sample in a study of cytomegalovirus exposure and HLA in healthy donors. The data were produced by immunoSEQ multiplex PCR, yet TCRdb's version contains in-frame clones alone and is incomplete. This sample has 220,000 or so clones, with around four fifths found just once. Input material: PBMCs. The receptors were gathered from a woman younger than 45 in good health and CMV-seropositive. The CDR3 runs from the conserved cysteine through the conserved F or W. The D gene is left open where the match is weak. For some rows the clone size is stated as once, few or many, or as a class when expanded; others skip it.

J	length	V	D	size	CDR3	DNA
TRBJ1-1	11	TRBV5-8	-	few	CASSLDGGAFF	TGTGCCAGCAGCTTGGATGGTGGTGCTTTCTTT
TRBJ1-2	14	TRBV9	-	-	CASSVASGAYGYTF	TGTGCCAGCAGCGTAGCGTCAGGGGCCTATGGCTACACCTTC
TRBJ1-2	14	TRBV9	-	-	CASSPEGTLRGYTF	TGTGCCAGCAGCCCAGAGGGAACCCTGCGGGGCTACACCTTC
TRBJ2-7	14	TRBV30	TRBD2	-	CAWSAGTSGYEQYF	TGTGCCTGGAGCGCCGGGACTAGCGGCTACGAGCAGTACTTC
TRBJ2-2	15	TRBV9	-	-	CASSKDLPNTGELFF	TGTGCCAGCAGCAAGGACTTGCCGAACACCGGGGAGCTGTTTTTT
TRBJ2-5	16	TRBV5-1	TRBD1	few	CASSQWTGGPRGTQYF	TGCGCCAGCAGCCAATGGACAGGGGGTCCCAGGGGGACCCAGTACTTC
TRBJ1-1	13	TRBV5-6	-	-	CASSLTANTEAFF	TGTGCCAGCAGTTTGACGGCGAACACTGAAGCTTTCTTT
TRBJ1-1	12	TRBV19	-	-	CASSIEVIEAFF	TGTGCCAGTAGTATAGAGGTTATTGAAGCTTTCTTT
TRBJ2-3	14	TRBV5-4	TRBD2	-	CASSSSPGGDTQYF	TGTGCCAGCAGCTCTAGCCCGGGAGGCGATACGCAGTATTTT
TRBJ2-7	13	TRBV2	-	-	CASRILNRGEQYF	TGTGCCAGCAGGATCTTAAATAGGGGTGAGCAGTACTTC
TRBJ2-2	15	TRBV27	-	once	CASSLSDRNTGELFF	TGTGCCAGCAGTTTATCGGACAGGAACACCGGGGAGCTGTTTTTT
TRBJ1-2	15	TRBV2	-	-	CASSETDTLGYGYTF	TGTGCCAGCAGTGAAACGGACACCCTGGGTTATGGCTACACCTTC
TRBJ2-7	18	TRBV27	TRBD1	-	CASSFLRTGGREGIEQYF	TGTGCCAGCAGTTTTCTGAGGACAGGGGGCCGGGAAGGGATCGAGCAGTACTTC
TRBJ2-1	14	TRBV5-1	-	-	CASSATRRFNEQFF	TGCGCCAGCAGCGCGACTAGAAGGTTCAATGAGCAGTTCTTC
TRBJ2-1	14	TRBV10-1	-	-	CASRERTPYNEQFF	TGCGCCAGCAGGGAGCGGACCCCCTACAATGAGCAGTTCTTC
TRBJ2-2	13	TRBV4-1	-	-	CASSQDPRGELFF	TGCGCCAGCAGCCAAGACCCCCGCGGGGAGCTGTTTTTT
TRBJ1-1	13	TRBV2	-	-	CASRGTGNTEAFF	TGTGCCAGCAGGGGAACAGGGAACACTGAAGCTTTCTTT
TRBJ2-1	15	TRBV5-1	-	-	CASSQGWGTYNEQFF	TGCGCCAGCAGCCAAGGGTGGGGTACTTACAATGAGCAGTTCTTC
TRBJ2-2	14	TRBV15	-	-	CATSRDTPTGELFF	TGTGCCACCAGCAGAGATACCCCCACCGGGGAGCTGTTTTTT
TRBJ2-7	15	TRBV13	-	-	CASSLDGPLSNEQYF	TGTGCCAGCAGCTTAGATGGGCCGCTCTCAAACGAGCAGTACTTC
TRBJ1-2	15	TRBV2	TRBD1	-	CASSEWGTVNYGYTF	TGTGCCAGCAGTGAATGGGGGACAGTTAACTATGGCTACACCTTC
TRBJ2-7	12	TRBV29-1	TRBD1	once	CSVVPYRGEQYF	TGCAGCGTTGTACCATACAGGGGCGAGCAGTACTTC
TRBJ1-2	14	TRBV6-1	-	-	CASSEAKIGYGYTF	TGTGCCAGCAGTGAAGCCAAGATTGGGTATGGCTACACCTTC
TRBJ2-7	13	TRBV11-3	-	-	CASSLGSSYEQYF	TGTGCCAGCAGCTTAGGAAGCTCCTACGAGCAGTACTTC
TRBJ2-3	14	TRBV5-1	-	-	CASSWGASTDTQYF	TGCGCCAGCAGCTGGGGAGCTAGCACAGATACGCAGTATTTT
TRBJ2-7	14	TRBV4-3	-	-	CASSQADRSYEQYF	TGCGCCAGCAGCCAAGCTGATAGGTCTTACGAGCAGTACTTC
TRBJ2-5	17	TRBV4-2	-	-	CASSQEGQWDGGETQYF	TGTGCCAGCAGCCAAGAAGGGCAGTGGGACGGTGGGGAGACCCAGTACTTC
TRBJ1-2	13	TRBV10-2	-	many	CASSGVQRNGYTF	TGCGCCAGCAGTGGGGTACAGCGGAATGGCTACACCTTC
TRBJ2-1	13	TRBV7-8	-	-	CASSLNRNNEQFF	TGTGCCAGCAGCCTCAACAGAAACAATGAGCAGTTCTTC
TRBJ1-1	13	TRBV6-5	TRBD1	-	CASSRQGATEAFF	TGTGCCAGCAGTAGACAGGGGGCCACTGAAGCTTTCTTT
TRBJ2-7	16	TRBV5-4	-	-	CASSLEDPDASYEQYF	TGTGCCAGCAGCTTGGAAGACCCCGACGCCTCCTACGAGCAGTACTTC
TRBJ2-5	12	TRBV30	-	-	CAWSVRGETQYF	TGTGCCTGGAGTGTACGGGGGGAGACCCAGTACTTC
TRBJ2-3	17	TRBV7-2	TRBD2	-	CASSHRLAGVSADTQYF	TGTGCCAGCAGCCACAGACTAGCGGGAGTATCAGCAGATACGCAGTATTTT
TRBJ2-1	19	TRBV9	TRBD2	-	CASSVGWTSGSRTYNEQFF	TGTGCCAGCAGCGTAGGATGGACTAGCGGGAGTCGGACCTACAATGAGCAGTTCTTC
TRBJ2-7	16	TRBV27	-	-	CASSSITGFTSYEQYF	TGTGCCAGCAGTTCCATAACAGGGTTTACCTCCTACGAGCAGTACTTC
TRBJ1-4	13	TRBV28	TRBD1	-	CASSSQGDEKLFF	TGTGCCAGCAGTTCGCAGGGGGATGAAAAACTGTTTTTT
TRBJ2-7	13	TRBV21-1	-	-	CASSYPRRYEQYF	TGTGCCAGCAGCTACCCTAGAAGGTACGAGCAGTACTTC
TRBJ2-7	15	TRBV7-2	-	-	CASSLSGRASYEQYF	TGTGCCAGCAGCTTAAGTGGTCGGGCCTCCTACGAGCAGTACTTC
TRBJ1-2	16	TRBV4-1	-	-	CASSPGGLRGAYGYTF	TGCGCCAGCAGCCCCGGAGGACTGCGCGGAGCCTATGGCTACACCTTC
TRBJ1-1	16	TRBV30	-	-	CAWSGSHRVGNTEAFF	TGTGCCTGGAGTGGGAGCCACCGGGTTGGGAACACTGAAGCTTTCTTT
TRBJ2-3	13	TRBV18	-	once	CASSPGKGDTQYF	TGTGCCAGCTCACCAGGGAAAGGAGATACGCAGTATTTT